This TCR beta chain was profiled in a study of CD8+CD57+ T cells in acquired aplastic anemia. The wider study: The sorted CD4+ and CD8+ cells yielded an average around 3.2 ug of DNA. The study obtained 10 million to 12 million reads on average for CD4+ cells from healthy donors.

TCR beta VDJ and CDR3 profiles were obtained from a genomic DNA template. TCRdb re-analysed the reads in MiXCR, keeping a single row per CDR3 protein. The table records approximately 380,000 distinct CDR3 sequences, roughly 64% of them present only once. In this sample, this clonotype turned up many times. Its antigen is undetermined. Notes on the study in general: Found in both controls and patients were some 31 CD8+ CDR3 sequences. Patients and controls had CD8+ Simpson's diversity values that were not significantly distinct.

The CDR3 has 12 amino acids. Germline values: CDR1 DFQATT, CDR2 SNEGSKA (reference sequence). Trimming left V 5 bases short and J 4 bases short, with 9 bases between. The rearrangement links TRBV20-1 to TRBJ1-5, with D perhaps TRBD1 (5 bases). The sequence was collected from a human donor in good health, serving as a control. Sequencing was done on a sample of sorted CD4+, CD8+, or CD8+CD57+ T cells (not recorded which) from PBMCs. The CDR3 loop is CSAQGSNQPQHF. The CDR3 bases are TGCAGTGCTCAGGGTAGTAATCAGCCCCAGCATTTT.